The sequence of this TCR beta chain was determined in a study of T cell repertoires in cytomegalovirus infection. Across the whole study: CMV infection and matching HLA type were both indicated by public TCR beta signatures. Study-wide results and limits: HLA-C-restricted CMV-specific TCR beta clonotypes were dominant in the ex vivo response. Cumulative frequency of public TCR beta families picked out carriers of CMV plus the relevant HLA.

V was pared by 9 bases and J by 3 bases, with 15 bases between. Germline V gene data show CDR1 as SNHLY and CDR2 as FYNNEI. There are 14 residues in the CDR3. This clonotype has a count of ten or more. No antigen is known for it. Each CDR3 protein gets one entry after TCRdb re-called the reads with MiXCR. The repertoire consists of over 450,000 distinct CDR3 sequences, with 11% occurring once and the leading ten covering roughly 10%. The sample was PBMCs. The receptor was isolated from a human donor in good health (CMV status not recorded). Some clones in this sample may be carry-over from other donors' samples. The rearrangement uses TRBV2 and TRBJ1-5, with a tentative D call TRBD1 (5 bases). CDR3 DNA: TGTGCCAGTACCCAAGACAGAACCAATCAGCCCCAGCATTTT. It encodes CASTQDRTNQPQHF.